Described below is a single T cell receptor (beta chain) sequence and its context. The antigen remains unidentified. The record originates from a study of T cells expressing NK-cell markers. Overall study context: The TCR beta repertoires originated in sorted CD3+CD56+NKG2C+, CD3+CD56+NKG2C- and CD3+CD56-NKG2C+ T cells. There were seven HCMV-seropositive donors and one seronegative donor among the eight sequenced. Study-wide results and caveats: For 6 or 7 donors, the dominant NKG2C+ clonotypes made up roughly 1.0-7.0% of their CD8+ T cells.

The germline CDR1 and CDR2 sequences are SGHVS and FNYEAQ. The CDR3 has 19 amino acids. For TCR beta, cDNA was produced by 5'RACE template switching with UMIs. TCRdb reprocessed the 5' RACE reads and reports one entry per CDR3 protein, with no DNA. The repertoire table contains 550,000 or so distinct CDR3 sequences. The sample taken for sequencing was blood T cells: a sorted CD56 or NKG2C T cell subset, CD4+ or CD8+ T cells, or bulk PBMC T cells (not recorded which). The sequence derives from a man younger than 30 in good health. The chain has TRBV7-6 and TRBJ1-4; the D call from TCRdb, TRBD1, cannot be confirmed without DNA. CDR3 region: CASSLYGTGAQATNEKLFF.